This passage covers 28 T cell receptor beta chains from one sample sequenced in a study of sequential checkpoint blockade in melanoma. Only in-frame clones appear in the TCRdb table, and some are missing; sequencing was by immunoSEQ multiplex PCR. The data contain fewer than 15,000 clones, 74% of them seen just once; the ten biggest clones take up roughly 15%. Treatment in this sample: randomized to nivolumab then ipilimumab (arm A) or the reverse (arm B). Material: CD8+ T cells sorted from blood (inferred from file names), obtained from a patient given nivolumab and ipilimumab in sequence. These receptors originate from a human donor with melanoma.

This rearrangement joins TRBV4-1 to TRBJ1-4; TRBD1 might be the D (6 bases). The V end was cut by 0 bases, the J end by 6 bases, with 11 bases between. Germline CDR1 MGHRA, CDR2 YSYEKL. The CDR3 consists of 15 residues. This CDR3 reads CASSQEGGADEKLFF. CDR3 sequence (DNA): TGCGCCAGCAGCCAAGAGGGGGGGGCGGATGAAAAACTGTTTTTT.

V is TRBV9 and J is TRBJ2-3, with 10 bases aligning to TRBD2. J gave up 4 bases and V 0 bases, and 11 bases lay outside the gene matches. The CDR3 runs 18 residues. CDR1 is SGDLS, CDR2 YYNGEE, per germline. The CDR3 bases are TGTGCCAGCAGCGTAGGGGGGAGAAGGCTAGCGGGAGCAGATACGCAGTATTTT. This sequence encodes CASSVGGRRLAGADTQYF.

This chain's CDR3 is CASSPGLREGLGQYF. As DNA, the CDR3 is TGTGCCAGCAGCCCCGGCCTGCGGGAGGGCCTAGGGCAGTACTTC. This chain connects TRBV5-6 to TRBJ2-7; 9 bases agree with TRBD2. V trimming: 4 bases; J trimming: 9 bases; junction bases outside the gene matches: 14. The CDR3 is 15 amino acids. The germline V gene encodes CDR1 SGHDT and CDR2 YYEEEE.

The chain employs TRBV6-5 and TRBJ1-1; 8 bases agree with TRBD1. The germline V gene encodes CDR1 MNHEY and CDR2 SVGAGI. The CDR3 runs 16 residues. V was clipped by 4 bases and J by 0 bases; unmatched bases: 7. The CDR3 region is CASSLYGTGMNTEAFF. For the CDR3, the DNA is TGTGCCAGCAGTTTATACGGGACAGGAATGAACACTGAAGCTTTCTTT.

This chain uses TRBV19 with TRBJ1-5; 7 bases match TRBD1. CDR1 is LNHDA and CDR2 is SQIVND in the germline V gene (reference sequence). The CDR3 is 16 amino acids. Germline trimming cut 5 bases from V and 4 bases from J; bases unmatched to any gene: 11. Here the CDR3 reads CASSSEGQALNQPQHF. The CDR3 nucleotides read TGTGCCAGTAGTTCTGAAGGACAGGCCCTTAATCAGCCCCAGCATTTT.

This chain joins TRBV9 and TRBJ2-7, with a weak D call TRBD1 (5 bases). Trimming cost V 0 bases and J 6 bases, with 16 bases left between them. The CDR3 extends over 15 amino acids. Germline-derived CDR1 and CDR2 are SGDLS and YYNGEE. The CDR3, as DNA: TGTGCCAGCAGCGTAGCTTCAGGGCCTACGACCGAGCAGTACTTC. This sequence encodes CASSVASGPTTEQYF.

The J gene is TRBJ2-1, the V gene TRBV7-6, with D possibly matching TRBD2 (6 bases). Germline V gene lookup returns CDR1 SGHVS and CDR2 FNYEAQ. The CDR3 is 15 residues long. Trimming cost V 5 bases and J 6 bases, with 17 bases left between them. The CDR3 loop is CASSPLDGSGNEQFF. The CDR3 nucleotides are TGTGCCAGCAGCCCCCTTGACGGGAGTGGCAATGAGCAGTTCTTC.

The chain is built from TRBV7-9 and TRBJ2-1, with TRBD1 as a possible D gene (5 bases). From germline, CDR1 is SEHNR and CDR2 FQNEAQ (reference sequence). This CDR3 is 11 amino acids long. V shed 5 bases and J shed 9 bases, with 8 bases lying between them. CDR3 sequence reads: CASSQGVEQFF. DNA of the CDR3: TGTGCCAGCAGCCAGGGCGTTGAGCAGTTCTTC. Filled out from reference TRBV7-9 and TRBJ2-1, the complete variable domain reads DTGVSQNPRHKITKRGQNVTFRCDPISEHNRLYWYRQTLGQGPEFLTYFQNEAQLEKSRLLSDRFSAERPKGSFSTLEIQRTEQGDSAMYLCASSQGVEQFFGPGTRLTVL.

The rearrangement uses TRBV7-6 and TRBJ1-5; D is ambiguous. From germline, CDR1 is SGHVS and CDR2 FNYEAQ. The CDR3 is 13 amino acids. Deletions cut 2 bases from V and 7 bases from J, with 9 bases between. The CDR3 region is CASSLNVGQPQHF. CDR3 sequence (DNA): TGTGCCAGCAGCTTAAACGTGGGCCAGCCCCAGCATTTT.

DNA for the CDR3: TGTGCCAGCAGCCGCCGGACTAGCGAAAGAACCTACGAGCAGTACTTC. This sequence encodes CASSRRTSERTYEQYF. The genes are TRBV7-9 and TRBJ2-5, with TRBD2 identical over 9 bases. The DNA end is more similar to TRBJ2-7, so the J call may be wrong. Germline assignment: CDR1 SEHNR and CDR2 FQNEAQ (reference sequence). The CDR3 extends over 16 amino acids.

This clone was seen a few times. The J gene is TRBJ1-5, the V gene TRBV5-8; 7 bases are a match to TRBD1. Germline V gene lookup returns CDR1 SGHTS and CDR2 YDEGEE. This CDR3 spans 15 amino acids. Trimming took 5 bases from V and 0 from J; bases not matched to a gene: 5. The DNA for the CDR3 is TGTGCCAGCAGTCCGGGACAGTTTAGCAATCAGCCCCAGCATTTT. Translated: CASSPGQFSNQPQHF. The whole variable domain, remainder taken from reference TRBV5-8 and TRBJ1-5, is EAGVTQSPTHLIKTRGQQATLRCSPISGHTSVYWYQQALGLGLQFLLWYDEGEERNRGNFPPRFSGRQFPNYSSELNVNALELEDSALYLCASSPGQFSNQPQHFGDGTRLSIL.

The CDR3 loop reads CASSFRQAVADEQYF. The DNA of the CDR3 is TGTGCCAGCAGTTTTCGACAGGCCGTTGCGGATGAGCAGTACTTC. The chain combines TRBV6-1 with TRBJ2-7, with a tentative D call TRBD1 (6 bases). The CDR3 has 15 amino acids. Germline CDR1 reads MNHNS; CDR2 reads SASEGT. V was trimmed by 5 bases and J by 7 bases, leaving 21 bases between them.

This clone was observed a few times. The sample contains more than one DNA sequence encoding this CDR3. The chain has TRBV19 and TRBJ1-2; 11 nucleotides match TRBD1. Looked up from germline, CDR1 is LNHDA and CDR2 is SQIVND (reference sequence). The CDR3 sequence is 13 residues long. V lost 3 bases and J lost 8; bases outside the gene matches: 2. DNA for the CDR3: TGTGCCAGTAGTATCGGGACAGGGGGAGGCTACACCTTC. It yields the protein CASSIGTGGGYTF.

This clone was observed a handful of times. The chain uses TRBV5-5 and TRBJ1-2, with D unclear. The CDR3 consists of 14 residues. The germline gives CDR1 SGHKS, CDR2 YYEKEE (reference sequence). Trimming stripped 1 base from V and 4 bases from J, with 11 bases between. The CDR3 DNA follows: TGTGCCAGCAGCTTGTGGGGAGAAGGCTATGGCTACACCTTC. Residues: CASSLWGEGYGYTF.

The gene calls are TRBV20-1 and TRBJ1-2; the D is unclear. The germline V gene encodes CDR1 DFQATT and CDR2 SNEGSKA (reference sequence). Trimming shortened V by 6 bases and J by 5 bases, and 7 bases separated the two germline ends. The CDR3 loop spans 10 amino acids. In DNA form, the CDR3 reads TGCAGTGCCCCGACATATGGCTACACCTTC. Translated: CSAPTYGYTF.

The genes are TRBV6-1 and TRBJ2-5, with a weak D call TRBD2 (5 bases). V was clipped by 3 bases and J by 5 bases, with 16 bases between them. Germline V lookup: CDR1 MNHNS, CDR2 SASEGT. This CDR3 spans 15 amino acids. As DNA, the CDR3 is TGTGCCAGCAGTGAGGAAGAGGGATTTAGGGAGACCCAGTACTTC. Translation gives CASSEEEGFRETQYF.

Turning to this clone: The sample carries other DNA sequences with the same CDR3. The J gene is TRBJ2-3, the V gene TRBV7-9; tentatively, D is TRBD2 (5 bases). CDR1 and CDR2 (germline): SEHNR, FQNEAQ (reference sequence). Trimming pared 5 bases from V and 0 bases from J, leaving 12 bases between. This CDR3 comprises 15 residues. CDR3 amino acids: CASSPSGLSTDTQYF. The CDR3 nucleotides read TGTGCCAGCAGCCCCAGCGGTTTAAGCACAGATACGCAGTATTTT.

The chain couples TRBV7-9 to TRBJ2-7; 13 bases are a match to TRBD2. The CDR3 totals 14 residues. The germline CDR1 and CDR2 sequences are SEHNR and FQNEAQ (reference sequence). J gave up 3 bases and V 5 bases, and 1 base lay outside the gene matches. The CDR3 is CASSRTSGSYEQYF. The CDR3 DNA sequence: TGTGCCAGCAGCCGGACTAGCGGGAGCTACGAGCAGTACTTC.

This clone appeared a few times. The V gene is TRBV5-4, the J gene TRBJ2-3; D is uncertain. Germline V gene data show CDR1 as SGHNT and CDR2 as YYREEE (reference sequence). CDR3 length: 12 residues. V dropped 1 base and J dropped 3 bases, with 3 bases sitting between them. CDR3 DNA sequence: TGTGCCAGCAGCTTGTCGACAGATACGCAGTATTTT. It codes for CASSLSTDTQYF.

The V call is TRBV10-3, the J call TRBJ2-7, with 13 bases aligning to TRBD2. V shed 6 bases, J shed 4 bases, and the junction held 3 bases outside the gene matches. Germline assignment: CDR1 ENHRY and CDR2 SYGVKD. There are 14 residues in the CDR3. CDR3 DNA: TGTGCCATCAGCCCGGGACTAGCGGGATACGAGCAGTACTTC. This codes for CAISPGLAGYEQYF.

The genes are TRBV28 and TRBJ2-7; no definite D call. Germline V gene sequence: CDR1 MDHEN, CDR2 SYDVKM. The CDR3 spans 14 residues. V was shortened by 0 bases and J by 5 bases, with 11 bases between the two germline ends. CDR3 nucleotides: TGTGCCAGCAGTTTATGGCAGAAGAAGAACGAGCAGTACTTC. Translating it yields CASSLWQKKNEQYF.

The rearrangement uses TRBV5-6 and TRBJ2-1; 10 nucleotides align to TRBD1. The length of the CDR3 is 16 residues. Looked up from germline, CDR1 is SGHDT and CDR2 is YYEEEE. V was pared by 0 bases and J by 7 bases, with 7 bases of the junction left unmatched. In DNA, the CDR3 is TGTGCCAGCAGCTTGGATCCGGACAGGGGGTGGAATGAGCAGTTCTTC. This gives the protein CASSLDPDRGWNEQFF.

The chain employs TRBV15 and TRBJ2-4; the match to TRBD2 covers 8 bases. Germline assignment: CDR1 LNHNV and CDR2 YYDKDF (reference sequence). This CDR3 has 15 amino acids. With 5 bases clipped from V and 5 bases from J, the junction kept 8 bases outside the gene matches. The CDR3 loop reads CATSGSGGAENIQYF. In DNA form, the CDR3 reads TGTGCCACCAGCGGGTCCGGGGGGGCCGAAAACATTCAGTACTTC. Full variable domain (remainder filled in from reference TRBV15 and TRBJ2-4): DAMVIQNPRYQVTQFGKPVTLSCSQTLNHNVMYWYQQKSSQAPKLLFHYYDKDFNNEADTPDNFQSRRPNTSFCFLDIRSPGLGDTAMYLCATSGSGGAENIQYFGAGTRLSVL.

This clone was seen a handful of times. The chain uses TRBV18 and TRBJ2-1; TRBD2 matches 7 bases. The CDR3 sequence is 13 residues long. Per germline, CDR1 KGHSH and CDR2 LQKENI. J was trimmed by 9 bases and V by 7 bases; bases with no gene match: 9. The CDR3 spells CASFPGGVSEQFF. CDR3 bases: TGTGCCAGCTTCCCGGGGGGAGTGAGTGAGCAGTTCTTC.

This clone was seen only a few times. The V call is TRBV5-4, the J call TRBJ1-2; TRBD1 is a possible D gene (6 bases). Trimming pared 4 bases from V and 7 bases from J, leaving 17 bases between. CDR3 length equals 14 residues. Germline V gene data show CDR1 as SGHNT and CDR2 as YYREEE (reference sequence). CDR3 DNA: TGTGCCAGCAGCGTATGGGAGGGGGTTTTTGGCTACACCTTC. Translating gives CASSVWEGVFGYTF.

Only one count was recorded for this clone. This chain joins TRBV19 and TRBJ1-1, with TRBD1 identical over 10 bases. J lost 7 bases, V lost 5 bases, and 10 bases had no gene match. The CDR3 sequence is 15 residues long. Germline V CDR1 and CDR2: LNHDA, SQIVND (reference sequence). CDR3 sequence: CASSPGTGVGREAFF. The CDR3 coding sequence is TGTGCCAGTAGTCCAGGGACAGGGGTAGGCCGTGAAGCTTTCTTT.

V usage is TRBV9 and J usage is TRBJ1-2; possibly TRBD1 for D (6 bases). This CDR3 is built from 15 residues. CDR1 and CDR2 from the germline V gene are SGDLS and YYNGEE. The V end lost 0 bases, the J end lost 4 bases, and 13 bases lay between the germline ends. The chain's CDR3 is CASSVGAGAAYGYTF. The CDR3 DNA sequence: TGTGCCAGCAGCGTAGGTGCAGGGGCGGCCTATGGCTACACCTTC.

This chain joins TRBV27 and TRBJ2-3; D is possibly TRBD2 (6 bases). V lost 1 base and J lost 4, with 15 bases in between. Germline V gene data show CDR1 as MNHEY and CDR2 as SMNVEV (reference sequence). CDR3 size: 16 residues. DNA of the CDR3: TGTGCCAGCAGTTTATTGAAACAGGAGGGAGCAGATACGCAGTATTTT. Its translation: CASSLLKQEGADTQYF.